This T cell receptor beta chain was documented in a study of follicular helper T cells after annual influenza vaccination. Findings and caveats of the study: Day 7 ICOS+CD38+ clones were most often found later in ICOS-CD38- cTfh cells. Each annual vaccination recalled recurring oligoclonal ICOS+CD38+ cTfh clonotypes.

Note on this clone: As yet, its antigen is unknown.

The V end was cut by 4 bases, the J end by 7 bases, with 7 bases between. Per the germline V gene, CDR1 is SGHTA and CDR2 is FQGTGA. The CDR3 runs to 12 residues. Time point described: 2015-2016 season, 7 days after influenza vaccination. TCRB was sequenced at Survey level resolution. Assay used: immunoSEQ multiplex PCR; TCRdb lists only in-frame clones, some missing. Of fewer than 7,000 clones listed, around 80% are singletons. This chain uses TRBV7-3 with TRBJ2-2, with unresolved D. The sequence was collected from an adult who received the influenza vaccine. The sample was CXCR5- memory CD4+ T cells sorted from blood, taken 7 days after influenza vaccination. The chain's CDR3 is CASSSYSGELFF. The DNA for the CDR3 is TGTGCCAGCAGCTCATACAGCGGGGAGCTGTTTTTT.